These 24 T cell receptor beta chains came from one sample sequenced in a study of cytomegalovirus exposure and HLA in healthy donors. Researchers ran the PCR with 60 Vbeta and 13 Jbeta primers. Sequencing used immunoSEQ multiplex PCR; TCRdb keeps in-frame clones, though not all of them. The data contain roughly 160,000 clones, 85% of them seen just once; the ten biggest clones take up 1%. The material sequenced was PBMCs. All receptors come from a boy aged 2 to 10 in good health and CMV-seronegative.

This clone came up a few times. The chain uses TRBV6-1 and TRBJ2-3; maybe TRBD2 (5 bases). This CDR3 spans 18 amino acids. CDR1 and CDR2 (germline): MNHNS, SASEGT. With 0 bases removed from V and 6 bases from J, the gap between germline ends came to 22 bases. CDR3: CASSEAIAGGFQMDTQYF. For the CDR3, the DNA is TGTGCCAGCAGTGAAGCCATCGCGGGCGGGTTTCAAATGGATACGCAGTATTTT.

The chain combines TRBV5-1 with TRBJ2-7; D is possibly TRBD2 (6 bases). The germline CDR1 and CDR2 sequences are SGHRS and YFSETQ. Trimming took 3 bases from V and 3 from J, leaving 16 bases between them. This CDR3 region has 15 residues. The CDR3 DNA follows: TGCGCCAGCAGCTCCTCCGGGACTCATCTCTACGAGCAGTACTTC. Residues: CASSSSGTHLYEQYF.

V usage is TRBV28 and J usage is TRBJ2-7; D uncertain. The length of the CDR3 is 13 residues. With 6 bases removed from V and 0 bases from J, the gap between germline ends came to 9 bases. Germline V CDR1 and CDR2: MDHEN, SYDVKM. CDR3 DNA sequence: TGTGCCAGCAGCCCATACATCTCCTACGAGCAGTACTTC. This translates into CASSPYISYEQYF.

The chain uses TRBV11-2 and TRBJ2-7, with a weak D call TRBD2 (6 bases). V was trimmed by 5 bases and J by 3 bases, leaving 8 bases between them. The CDR3 consists of 12 residues. The germline V gene has CDR1 SGHAT and CDR2 FQNNGV. This chain's CDR3 is CASSATSYEQYF. For the CDR3, the DNA is TGTGCCAGCAGCGCGACTAGCTACGAGCAGTACTTC.

The chain combines TRBV9 with TRBJ1-2, with 8 positions matching TRBD1. This CDR3 contains 15 residues. The germline V gene has CDR1 SGDLS and CDR2 YYNGEE. Trimming removed 2 bases from V and 7 bases from J; junction bases left unmatched: 10. In DNA form, the CDR3 reads TGTGCCAGCAGCGTCGGAGTGGGACAGGCCCTTGGCTACACCTTC. It yields the protein CASSVGVGQALGYTF.

This clone was recorded only once. The chain's CDR3 is CASRDKNEQFF. The CDR3, as DNA: TGTGCCAGCAGGGACAAGAATGAGCAGTTCTTC. This sequence joins TRBV2 and TRBJ2-1; the D gene is possibly TRBD1 (5 bases). The CDR3 runs to 11 residues. V was trimmed by 6 bases and J by 7 bases, leaving 7 bases between them. CDR1 is SNHLY and CDR2 is FYNNEI in the germline V gene.

The chain recombines TRBV6-5 with TRBJ1-2; TRBD1 matches at 9 bases. The CDR3 consists of 15 residues. CDR1 is MNHEY and CDR2 is SVGAGI in the germline V gene. V trimming: 7 bases; J trimming: 6 bases; junction bases outside the gene matches: 12. The CDR3 reads CASTTEGTGLHGYTF. The CDR3 bases are TGTGCCAGCACTACCGAAGGGACAGGGTTACATGGCTACACCTTC.

The rearrangement links TRBV28 to TRBJ2-5; 7 nucleotides agree with TRBD2. The CDR3 extends over 13 amino acids. The ends lost 7 bases at V and 3 bases at J; junction bases unmatched: 5. CDR1 and CDR2 from the germline V gene are MDHEN and SYDVKM. The CDR3 spells CASNQRGEETQYF. The CDR3 nucleotides are TGTGCCAGCAATCAACGGGGGGAAGAGACCCAGTACTTC.

The chain couples TRBV6-1 to TRBJ1-5; D call uncertain. From germline, CDR1 is MNHNS and CDR2 SASEGT. With 6 bases removed from V and 5 bases from J, the gap between germline ends came to 17 bases. The CDR3 sequence is 15 residues long. This CDR3 reads CASSVMRALYQPQHF. Here the CDR3 DNA reads TGTGCCAGCAGCGTTATGAGAGCCCTTTATCAGCCCCAGCATTTT.

This clone was detected only once. The chain carries TRBV15 and TRBJ2-1; 9 bases align to TRBD2. Germline V lookup: CDR1 LNHNV, CDR2 YYDKDF (reference sequence). Unmatched junction bases numbered 4, after V lost 1 base and J lost 3 bases. This CDR3 comprises 16 residues. CDR3 nucleotides: TGTGCCACCAGCAGAGGGCGGGAGGGAGTCTACAATGAGCAGTTCTTC. Its translation is CATSRGREGVYNEQFF.

J is TRBJ1-5 and V is TRBV19; tentative D call: TRBD1 (6 bases). From germline, CDR1 is LNHDA and CDR2 SQIVND (reference sequence). V lost 3 bases to trimming and J lost 2 bases, with 8 bases between them. CDR3 length equals 14 residues. The CDR3 coding sequence is TGTGCCAGTAGTATCCCAGGGGGCAATCAGCCCCAGCATTTT. This encodes CASSIPGGNQPQHF. Supplemented by reference TRBV19 and TRBJ1-5, the full variable domain reads DGGITQSPKYLFRKEGQNVTLSCEQNLNHDAMYWYRQDPGQGLRLIYYSQIVNDFQKGDIAEGYSVSREKKESFPLTVTSAQKNPTAFYLCASSIPGGNQPQHFGDGTRLSIL.

This clone was detected only a few times. The rearrangement joins TRBV20-1 to TRBJ1-2; D gene uncertain. The germline V and J ends were trimmed by 5 bases and 8 bases, with 9 bases remaining between them. Germline values: CDR1 DFQATT, CDR2 SNEGSKA (reference sequence). The length of the CDR3 is 10 residues. CDR3 loop: CSASPRGYTF. In nucleotides, the CDR3 is TGCAGTGCTTCGCCTCGGGGCTACACCTTC.

This clone was seen a single time. The rearrangement links TRBV5-6 to TRBJ2-3; TRBD2 might be the D (5 bases). The CDR3 has 17 amino acids. CDR1 and CDR2 (germline): SGHDT, YYEEEE. Trimming pared 2 bases from V and 1 base from J, leaving 17 bases between. DNA of the CDR3: TGTGCCAGCAGCTTTTTTAACGTAGTCGGGGGCACAGATACGCAGTATTTT. This encodes CASSFFNVVGGTDTQYF.

Notes on this clone: A read error may produce the germline difference seen at one junction end. The chain joins TRBV10-1 to TRBJ2-5, with 9 bases aligning to TRBD2. Germline CDR1 and CDR2: WNHNN and SYGVQD (reference sequence). The CDR3 sequence is 16 residues long. The CDR3 loop reads CASSPGLAGLKETQYF. CDR3 nucleotides: TGCGCTAGCAGTCCCGGCCTAGCGGGGCTAAAGGAGACCCAGTACTTC.

The rearrangement links TRBV6-1 to TRBJ1-1; D possibly corresponds to TRBD1 (5 bases). Germline-derived CDR1 and CDR2 are MNHNS and SASEGT. This CDR3 spans 13 amino acids. Trimming stripped 3 bases from V and 8 bases from J, with 13 bases between. DNA of the CDR3: TGTGCCAGCAGTGATATAGGCAGGGCCGAAGCTTTCTTT. It encodes CASSDIGRAEAFF.

V usage is TRBV5-6 and J usage is TRBJ2-5; 10 bases fit TRBD2. From germline, CDR1 is SGHDT and CDR2 YYEEEE. This CDR3 is 15 amino acids long. J was trimmed by 4 bases and V by 2 bases; bases with no gene match: 5. CDR3 bases: TGTGCCAGCAGCTTTCGTTTAGCGGGAGGAGAGACCCAGTACTTC. This encodes CASSFRLAGGETQYF.

This clone came up once. The chain has TRBV28 and TRBJ2-3, with 8 positions matching TRBD1. The germline V gene has CDR1 MDHEN and CDR2 SYDVKM. This CDR3 has 15 residues. V lost 5 bases to trimming and J lost 2 bases; unmatched junction nucleotides: 6. The CDR3 protein is CASSAGQANTDTQYF. The CDR3 DNA is TGTGCCAGCAGTGCGGGACAGGCAAACACAGATACGCAGTATTTT.

V gene TRBV30 combines with J gene TRBJ1-3; D gene uncertain. CDR1 and CDR2 (germline): GTSNPN, SVGIG (reference sequence). This CDR3 region has 13 residues. The V end lost 3 bases, the J end lost 0 bases, and 6 bases lay between the germline ends. Written as DNA, the CDR3 is TGTGCCTGGAGCTTCAGCTCTGGAAACACCATATATTTT. Amino acid sequence: CAWSFSSGNTIYF.

The chain employs TRBV10-3 and TRBJ2-1, with 13 bases identical to TRBD2. The CDR3 is 17 amino acids. CDR1 ENHRY and CDR2 SYGVKD come from the germline V gene. After removal of 10 bases from V and 0 bases from J, the junction contained 9 bases not matched to a gene. The CDR3: CATWTSGGPSSYNEQFF. CDR3 sequence (DNA): TGTGCCACCTGGACTAGCGGGGGCCCGAGCTCCTACAATGAGCAGTTCTTC.

J is TRBJ1-1 and V is TRBV13; possibly TRBD1 for D (6 bases). V was cut by 5 bases and J by 2 bases, with 12 bases left in between. Germline V gene lookup returns CDR1 PRHDT and CDR2 FYEKMQ (reference sequence). The CDR3 runs to 14 residues. The CDR3 DNA reads as TGTGCCAGCAGCCGCGGACAGCTTAACACTGAAGCTTTCTTT. It translates to CASSRGQLNTEAFF.

This chain connects TRBV6-4 to TRBJ2-2; maybe TRBD1 (6 bases). CDR1 MRHNA and CDR2 SNTAGT come from the germline V gene. There are 15 residues in the CDR3. Trimming left V 7 bases short and J 4 bases short, with 16 bases between. CDR3 nucleotides: TGTGCCAGCAAACAGGGTGCTGCTTTCACCGGGGAGCTGTTTTTT. This sequence encodes CASKQGAAFTGELFF.

The V call is TRBV9, the J call TRBJ2-3; a weak D match, TRBD1 (5 bases). This CDR3 contains 13 residues. V was shortened by 4 bases and J by 3 bases, with 9 bases between the two germline ends. Germline V gives CDR1 SGDLS, CDR2 YYNGEE. The CDR3 protein is CASSSRQTDTQYF. The CDR3 DNA reads as TGTGCCAGCAGCTCCCGACAGACAGATACGCAGTATTTT.

This sequence joins TRBV9 and TRBJ1-1; D unclear. V was clipped by 4 bases and J by 4 bases, with 5 bases between them. Germline V gene sequence: CDR1 SGDLS, CDR2 YYNGEE. The CDR3 runs to 11 residues. The CDR3 region has the DNA TGTGCCAGCAGCCCCCGCACTGAAGCTTTCTTT. This gives the protein CASSPRTEAFF.

The V and J genes are TRBV28 and TRBJ2-7; 9 bases agree with TRBD2. Germline loops: CDR1 MDHEN, CDR2 SYDVKM. The CDR3 loop spans 12 amino acids. J lost 4 bases, V lost 11 bases, and 6 bases had no gene match. The CDR3 nucleotides read TGTGCCTTTCGCGGGAGGGGATACGAGCAGTACTTC. Translated, it gives CAFRGRGYEQYF.